This T cell receptor (beta chain) was captured by sequencing in a study of cytomegalovirus exposure and HLA in healthy donors. The PCR used 60 Vbeta and 13 Jbeta primers. TCRdb's copy holds only in-frame clones and misses some; the assay was immunoSEQ multiplex PCR. The table records around 300,000 clones, roughly two thirds of them present only once. The CDR3 contains 15 residues. Germline V gene lookup returns CDR1 SGHRS and CDR2 YFSETQ. V gave up 8 bases and J gave up 3 bases; unmatched junction bases: 12. Specimen: PBMCs. The V and J genes are TRBV5-1 and TRBJ2-7, with 9 bases aligning to TRBD2. This clonotype originated in a female donor in good health and CMV-seronegative. Written as DNA, the CDR3 is TGCGCCAGTAAAACAGCGGGAGGAAATTACTACGAGCAGTACTTC. Translated: CASKTAGGNYYEQYF.